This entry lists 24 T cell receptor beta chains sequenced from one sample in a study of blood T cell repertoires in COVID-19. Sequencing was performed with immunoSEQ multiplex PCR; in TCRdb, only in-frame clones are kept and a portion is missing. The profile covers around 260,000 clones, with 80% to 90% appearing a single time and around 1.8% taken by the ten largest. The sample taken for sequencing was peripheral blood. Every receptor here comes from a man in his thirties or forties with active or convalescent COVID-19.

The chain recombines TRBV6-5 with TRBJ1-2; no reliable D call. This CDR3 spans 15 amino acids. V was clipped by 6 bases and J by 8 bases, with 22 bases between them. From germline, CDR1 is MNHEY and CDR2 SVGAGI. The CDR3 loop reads CASRTAARVEGGYTF. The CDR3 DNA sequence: TGTGCCAGCAGAACCGCCGCCCGGGTGGAGGGAGGCTACACCTTC.

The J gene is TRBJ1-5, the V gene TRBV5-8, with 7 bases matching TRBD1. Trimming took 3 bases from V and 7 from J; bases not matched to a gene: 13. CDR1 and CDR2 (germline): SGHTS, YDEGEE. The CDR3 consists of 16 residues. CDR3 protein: CASSWGTVSIGQPQHF. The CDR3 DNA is TGTGCCAGCAGCTGGGGGACAGTCTCCATAGGGCAGCCCCAGCATTTT. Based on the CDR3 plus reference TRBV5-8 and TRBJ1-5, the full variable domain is EAGVTQSPTHLIKTRGQQATLRCSPISGHTSVYWYQQALGLGLQFLLWYDEGEERNRGNFPPRFSGRQFPNYSSELNVNALELEDSALYLCASSWGTVSIGQPQHFGDGTRLSIL.

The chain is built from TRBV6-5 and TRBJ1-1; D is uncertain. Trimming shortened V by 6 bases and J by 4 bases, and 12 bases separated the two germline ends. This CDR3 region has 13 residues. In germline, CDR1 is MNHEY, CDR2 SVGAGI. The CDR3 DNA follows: TGTGCCAGCAGACTCCCCGGGGTCACTGAAGCTTTCTTT. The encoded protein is CASRLPGVTEAFF.

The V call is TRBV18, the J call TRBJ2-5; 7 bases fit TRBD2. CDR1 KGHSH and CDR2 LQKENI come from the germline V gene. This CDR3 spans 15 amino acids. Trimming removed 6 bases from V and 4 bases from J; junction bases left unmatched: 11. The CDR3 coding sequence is TGTGCCAGCTCGACCTCAATAGGGGAGGGAGAGACCCAGTACTTC. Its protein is CASSTSIGEGETQYF.

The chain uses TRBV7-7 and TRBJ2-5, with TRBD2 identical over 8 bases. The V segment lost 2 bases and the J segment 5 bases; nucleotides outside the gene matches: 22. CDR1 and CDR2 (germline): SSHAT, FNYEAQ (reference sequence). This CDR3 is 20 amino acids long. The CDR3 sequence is CASSLLAVGTSGSRWETQYF. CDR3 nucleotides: TGTGCCAGCAGCTTATTGGCCGTGGGAACTAGCGGTAGTAGATGGGAGACCCAGTACTTC.

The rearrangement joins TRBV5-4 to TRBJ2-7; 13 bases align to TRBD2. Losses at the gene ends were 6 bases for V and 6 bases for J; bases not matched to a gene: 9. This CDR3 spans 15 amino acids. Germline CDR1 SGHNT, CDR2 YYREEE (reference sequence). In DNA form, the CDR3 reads TGTGCCAGCACGGAACCGGGACTAGCGGGGACCGAGCAGTACTTC. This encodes CASTEPGLAGTEQYF.

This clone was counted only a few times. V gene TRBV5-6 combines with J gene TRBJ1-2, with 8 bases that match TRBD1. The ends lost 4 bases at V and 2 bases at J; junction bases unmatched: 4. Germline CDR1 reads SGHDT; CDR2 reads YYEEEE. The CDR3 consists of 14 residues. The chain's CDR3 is CASSPGQVNYGYTF. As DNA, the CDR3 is TGTGCCAGCAGCCCGGGACAGGTAAACTATGGCTACACCTTC.

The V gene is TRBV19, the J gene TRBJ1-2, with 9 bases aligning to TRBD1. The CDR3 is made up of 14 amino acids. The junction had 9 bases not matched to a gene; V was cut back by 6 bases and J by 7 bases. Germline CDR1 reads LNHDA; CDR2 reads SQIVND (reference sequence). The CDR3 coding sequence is TGTGCCAGTAGCGCTACAGGGGGCGCTTTTGGCTACACCTTC. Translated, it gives CASSATGGAFGYTF.

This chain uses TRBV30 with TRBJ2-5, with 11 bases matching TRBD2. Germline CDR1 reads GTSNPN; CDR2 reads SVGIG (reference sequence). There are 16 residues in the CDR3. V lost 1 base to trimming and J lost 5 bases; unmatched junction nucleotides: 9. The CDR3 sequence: CAWSAVAGGHRETQYF. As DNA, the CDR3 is TGTGCCTGGAGTGCCGTAGCGGGGGGGCATAGGGAGACCCAGTACTTC.

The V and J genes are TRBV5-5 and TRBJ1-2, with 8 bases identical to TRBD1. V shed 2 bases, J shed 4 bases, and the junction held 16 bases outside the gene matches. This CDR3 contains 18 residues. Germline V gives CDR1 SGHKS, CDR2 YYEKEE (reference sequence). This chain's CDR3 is CASSLRDGRTGSPYGYTF. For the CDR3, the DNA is TGTGCCAGCAGCTTAAGGGACGGAAGGACAGGGTCGCCCTATGGCTACACCTTC.

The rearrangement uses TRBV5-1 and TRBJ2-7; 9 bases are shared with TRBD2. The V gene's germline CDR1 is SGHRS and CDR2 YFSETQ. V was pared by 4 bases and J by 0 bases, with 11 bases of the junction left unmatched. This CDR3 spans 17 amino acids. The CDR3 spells CASSISGGPVSSYEQYF. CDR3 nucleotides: TGCGCCAGCAGCATAAGCGGGGGGCCAGTGAGCTCCTACGAGCAGTACTTC.

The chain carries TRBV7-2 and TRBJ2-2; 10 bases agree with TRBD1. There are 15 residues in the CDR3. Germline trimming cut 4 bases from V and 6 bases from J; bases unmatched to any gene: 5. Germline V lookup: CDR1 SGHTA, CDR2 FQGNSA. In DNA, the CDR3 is TGTGCCAGCAGCTCCACCGGGACAGGGGCCGGGGAGCTGTTTTTT. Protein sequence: CASSSTGTGAGELFF.

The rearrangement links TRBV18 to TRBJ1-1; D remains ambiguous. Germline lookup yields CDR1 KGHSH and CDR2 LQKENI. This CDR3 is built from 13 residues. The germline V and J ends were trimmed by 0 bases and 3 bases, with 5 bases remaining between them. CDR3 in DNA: TGTGCCAGCTCACCACCGAGGCACACTGAAGCTTTCTTT. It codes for CASSPPRHTEAFF.

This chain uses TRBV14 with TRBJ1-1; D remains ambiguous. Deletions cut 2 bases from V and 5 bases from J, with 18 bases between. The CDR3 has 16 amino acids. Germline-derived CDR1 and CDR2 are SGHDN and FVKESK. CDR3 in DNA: TGTGCCAGCAGCCAATACTCCGTCTCTGCACAGACTGAAGCTTTCTTT. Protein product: CASSQYSVSAQTEAFF.

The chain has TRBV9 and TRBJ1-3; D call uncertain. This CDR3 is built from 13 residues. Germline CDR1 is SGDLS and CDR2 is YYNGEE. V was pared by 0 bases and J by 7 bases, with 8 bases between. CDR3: CASSVANSNTIYF. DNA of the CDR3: TGTGCCAGCAGCGTAGCAAACAGCAACACCATATATTTT. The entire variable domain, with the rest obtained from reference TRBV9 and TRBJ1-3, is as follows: DSGVTQTPKHLITATGQRVTLRCSPRSGDLSVYWYQQSLDQGLQFLIQYYNGEERAKGNILERFSAQQFPDLHSELNLSSLELGDSALYFCASSVANSNTIYFGEGSWLTVV.

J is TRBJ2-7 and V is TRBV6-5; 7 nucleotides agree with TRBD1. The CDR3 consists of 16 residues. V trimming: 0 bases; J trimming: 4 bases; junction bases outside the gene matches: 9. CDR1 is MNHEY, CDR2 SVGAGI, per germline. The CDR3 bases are TGTGCCAGCAGTTACTCGATCGGACAGGCTATATACGAGCAGTACTTC. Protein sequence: CASSYSIGQAIYEQYF.

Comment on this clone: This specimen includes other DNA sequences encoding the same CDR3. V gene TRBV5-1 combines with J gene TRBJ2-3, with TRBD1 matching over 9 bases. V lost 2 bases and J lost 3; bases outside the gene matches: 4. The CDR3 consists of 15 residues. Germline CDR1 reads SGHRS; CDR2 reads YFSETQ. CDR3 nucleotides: TGCGCCAGCAGCTTAACAGGGGGCTCAACAGATACGCAGTATTTT. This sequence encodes CASSLTGGSTDTQYF.

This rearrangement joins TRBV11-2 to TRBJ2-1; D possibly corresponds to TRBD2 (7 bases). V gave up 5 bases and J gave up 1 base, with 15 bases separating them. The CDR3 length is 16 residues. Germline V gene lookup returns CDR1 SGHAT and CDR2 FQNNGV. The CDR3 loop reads CASSDHGGPSYNEQFF. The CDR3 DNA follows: TGTGCCAGCAGCGACCACGGGGGGCCTTCCTACAATGAGCAGTTCTTC.

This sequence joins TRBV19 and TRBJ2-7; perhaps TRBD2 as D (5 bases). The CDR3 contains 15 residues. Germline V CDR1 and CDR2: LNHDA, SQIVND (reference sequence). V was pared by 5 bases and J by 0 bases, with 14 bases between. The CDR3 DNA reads TGTGCCAGTAGTTCAGGCGGGCTTTCCTCCTACGAGCAGTACTTC. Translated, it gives CASSSGGLSSYEQYF. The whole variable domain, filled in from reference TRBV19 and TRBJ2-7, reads DGGITQSPKYLFRKEGQNVTLSCEQNLNHDAMYWYRQDPGQGLRLIYYSQIVNDFQKGDIAEGYSVSREKKESFPLTVTSAQKNPTAFYLCASSSGGLSSYEQYFGPGTRLTVT.

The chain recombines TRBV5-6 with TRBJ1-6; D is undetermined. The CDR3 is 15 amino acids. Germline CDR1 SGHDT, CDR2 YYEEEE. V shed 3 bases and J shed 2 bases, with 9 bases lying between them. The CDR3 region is CASSSGSPYNSPLHF. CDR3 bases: TGTGCCAGCAGCTCCGGGAGTCCCTATAATTCACCCCTCCACTTT.

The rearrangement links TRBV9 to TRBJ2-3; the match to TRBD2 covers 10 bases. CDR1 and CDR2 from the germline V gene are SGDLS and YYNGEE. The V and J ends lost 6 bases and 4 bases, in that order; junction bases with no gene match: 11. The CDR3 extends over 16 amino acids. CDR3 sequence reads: CASKPGLAGEPDTQYF. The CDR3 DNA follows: TGTGCCAGCAAGCCCGGCCTAGCGGGGGAACCAGATACGCAGTATTTT.

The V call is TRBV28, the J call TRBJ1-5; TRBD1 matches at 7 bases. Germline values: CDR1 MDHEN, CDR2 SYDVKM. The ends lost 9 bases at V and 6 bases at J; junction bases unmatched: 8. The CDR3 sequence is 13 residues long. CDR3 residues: CASQGQLVQPQHF. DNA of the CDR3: TGTGCCAGTCAGGGACAGCTGGTTCAGCCCCAGCATTTT.

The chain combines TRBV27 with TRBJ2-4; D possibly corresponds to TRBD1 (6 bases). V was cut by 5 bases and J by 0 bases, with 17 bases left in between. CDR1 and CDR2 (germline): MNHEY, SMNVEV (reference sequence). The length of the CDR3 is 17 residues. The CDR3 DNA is TGTGCCAGCAGTCGTGGACAGACTTCTATAGCCAAAAACATTCAGTACTTC. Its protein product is CASSRGQTSIAKNIQYF.

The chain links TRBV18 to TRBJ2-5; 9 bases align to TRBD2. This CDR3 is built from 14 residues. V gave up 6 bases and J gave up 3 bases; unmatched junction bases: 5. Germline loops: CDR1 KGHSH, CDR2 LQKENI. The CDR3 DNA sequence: TGTGCCAGCTCCTCGGGACTAGCAAAAGAGACCCAGTACTTC. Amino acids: CASSSGLAKETQYF.